The 18 T cell receptor beta chains below all came from one sample that was sequenced in a study of T-cell memory formation after mild COVID-19. TCRdb redid the calling of the 5' RACE reads with MiXCR, one entry per CDR3 protein. The sample carries over 400,000 distinct CDR3 sequences, 20% to 30% recorded once. What was sequenced was PBMCs or a T cell subset sorted from them (not recorded which). These receptors were collected from an adult woman who had mild COVID-19 (a few samples of this study predate the infection). Cell type and time point are not known.

This clonotype appeared a few times. J is TRBJ2-2 and V is TRBV29-1, with D unclear. V lost 7 bases, J lost 5 bases, and 20 bases lay in between. The germline CDR1 and CDR2 sequences are SQVTM and ANQGSEA. The CDR3 contains 15 residues. The CDR3 coding sequence is TGCAGCGCCTGGACGGGCGATAGGGTAACCGGGGAGCTGTTTTTT. As protein: CSAWTGDRVTGELFF.

The chain couples TRBV7-9 to TRBJ2-1; a weak D match, TRBD2 (5 bases). The CDR3 length is 13 residues. CDR1 is SEHNR, CDR2 FQNEAQ, per germline (reference sequence). V lost 0 bases and J lost 9, with 9 bases in between. CDR3 sequence reads: CASSLALAPEQFF. CDR3 nucleotide sequence: TGTGCCAGCAGCTTAGCGCTAGCCCCTGAGCAGTTCTTC.

V is TRBV7-9 and J is TRBJ2-1, with a weak D call TRBD1 (5 bases). The CDR3 length is 17 residues. Germline values: CDR1 SEHNR, CDR2 FQNEAQ (reference sequence). Trimming shortened V by 4 bases and J by 0 bases, and 16 bases separated the two germline ends. The CDR3: CASSSNRHQSSYNEQFF. CDR3 DNA: TGTGCCAGCAGCTCGAACAGGCACCAAAGCTCCTACAATGAGCAGTTCTTC.

The V gene is TRBV10-3, the J gene TRBJ2-3; TRBD1 matches 10 bases. V was clipped by 8 bases and J by 5 bases; unmatched bases: 16. CDR3 length: 17 residues. Germline CDR1 reads ENHRY; CDR2 reads SYGVKD. CDR3 DNA: TGTGCCATCCTCCCCACCCCCGGGACAGGGGAACAAGATACGCAGTATTTT. Translated, it gives CAILPTPGTGEQDTQYF.

This rearrangement joins TRBV29-1 to TRBJ2-3; the D gene could be TRBD1 or TRBD2 (5 bases each). The CDR3 contains 15 residues. V gave up 4 bases and J gave up 2 bases, with 16 bases separating them. Germline V lookup: CDR1 SQVTM, CDR2 ANQGSEA. The CDR3 loop reads CSVVPAGGATDTQYF. DNA for the CDR3: TGCAGCGTTGTGCCGGCGGGTGGGGCCACAGATACGCAGTATTTT.

In its sample, this clonotype was seen many times. V and J are TRBV9 and TRBJ1-6, with D possibly being TRBD1 (6 bases). The V gene lost 3 bases and the J gene lost 0 bases, with 10 bases spanning the gap. CDR3 length equals 16 residues. Per germline, CDR1 SGDLS and CDR2 YYNGEE. The CDR3 is CASSDGGSSYNSPLHF. In DNA form, the CDR3 reads TGTGCCAGCAGCGACGGGGGCAGCTCCTATAATTCACCCCTCCACTTT. The complete variable domain, with remaining parts taken from reference TRBV9 and TRBJ1-6, reads DSGVTQTPKHLITATGQRVTLRCSPRSGDLSVYWYQQSLDQGLQFLIQYYNGEERAKGNILERFSAQQFPDLHSELNLSSLELGDSALYFCASSDGGSSYNSPLHFGNGTRLTVT.

The rearrangement joins TRBV2 to TRBJ1-5, with TRBD1 identical over 7 bases. Germline CDR1 SNHLY, CDR2 FYNNEI. J was trimmed by 0 bases and V by 8 bases; bases with no gene match: 10. The CDR3 length is 16 residues. The CDR3 spells CASRRTGQTSNQPQHF. In DNA, the CDR3 is TGTGCCAGCCGACGAACGGGACAGACTAGCAATCAGCCCCAGCATTTT. The whole variable domain, remainder taken from reference TRBV2 and TRBJ1-5, is EPEVTQTPSHQVTQMGQEVILRCVPISNHLYFYWYRQILGQKVEFLVSFYNNEISEKSEIFDDQFSVERPDGSNFTLKIRSTKLEDSAMYFCASRRTGQTSNQPQHFGDGTRLSIL.

The table lists this clonotype with a few counts. The chain links TRBV7-2 to TRBJ1-1; D uncertain. Germline V gives CDR1 SGHTA, CDR2 FQGNSA. Deletions cut 2 bases from V and 0 bases from J, with 10 bases between. This CDR3 has 15 amino acids. The CDR3, as DNA: TGTGCCAGCAGCTTAAGCGGATTGATGAACACTGAAGCTTTCTTT. Amino acids: CASSLSGLMNTEAFF.

In this sample, this clonotype turned up a few times. This chain links TRBV5-1 with TRBJ2-1; D ambiguous. The CDR3 loop spans 12 amino acids. V was shortened by 4 bases and J by 7 bases, with 9 bases between the two germline ends. Germline V gene sequence: CDR1 SGHRS, CDR2 YFSETQ. The CDR3 DNA reads TGCGCCAGCAGCGTGGCGGAGAATGAGCAGTTCTTC. Encoded protein: CASSVAENEQFF. Looking up the rest from reference TRBV5-1 and TRBJ2-1 gives the full variable domain: KAGVTQTPRYLIKTRGQQVTLSCSPISGHRSVSWYQQTPGQGLQFLFEYFSETQRNKGNFPGRFSGRQFSNSRSEMNVSTLELGDSALYLCASSVAENEQFFGPGTRLTVL.

J is TRBJ1-2 and V is TRBV5-6, with D tentatively TRBD1 (5 bases). V shed 6 bases and J shed 7 bases, with 22 bases lying between them. Germline V gives CDR1 SGHDT, CDR2 YYEEEE. The CDR3 has 15 amino acids. The CDR3 region has the DNA TGTGCCAGCAACCCTCGTGTGGGGGTAGAGGTTGGCTACACCTTC. It is translated as CASNPRVGVEVGYTF.

This clonotype was recorded a few times. The chain uses TRBV28 and TRBJ2-7; 7 positions match TRBD2. From germline, CDR1 is MDHEN and CDR2 SYDVKM. The ends lost 8 bases at V and 6 bases at J; junction bases unmatched: 10. The CDR3 is 13 residues long. In nucleotides, the CDR3 is TGTGCCAGCTTTATTTCGGGAGGAGGCGAGCAGTACTTC. It translates to CASFISGGGEQYF.

This clonotype was seen more than once but under ten times. This chain uses TRBV7-2 with TRBJ2-5; TRBD2 is a possible D gene (6 bases). The CDR3 loop spans 13 amino acids. Per germline, CDR1 SGHTA and CDR2 FQGNSA. The ends were cut back, 2 bases at V and 7 bases at J, with 11 bases in the middle. In DNA form, the CDR3 reads TGTGCCAGCAGCTTAAGGCGGGACGGGACCCAGTACTTC. It specifies CASSLRRDGTQYF.

This clonotype was observed a handful of times. This sequence joins TRBV7-9 and TRBJ2-7; 14 bases agree with TRBD2. Germline CDR1 SEHNR, CDR2 FQNEAQ (reference sequence). This CDR3 is built from 13 residues. CDR3 sequence: CVATSGGVYEQYF. CDR3 DNA sequence: TGTGTGGCGACTAGCGGGGGGGTGTACGAGCAGTACTTC.

The gene calls are TRBV7-9 and TRBJ2-7; TRBD2 matches at 11 bases. V shed 4 bases, J shed 0 bases, and the junction held 8 bases outside the gene matches. This CDR3 contains 17 residues. Germline V gene sequence: CDR1 SEHNR, CDR2 FQNEAQ (reference sequence). The CDR3 is CASSSTTGTSGSYEQYF. The CDR3 nucleotides are TGTGCCAGCAGCTCTACCACCGGGACTAGCGGCTCCTACGAGCAGTACTTC.

This clonotype was counted between two and nine times. V is TRBV5-1 and J is TRBJ1-5, with 7 nucleotides matching TRBD1. Trimming cost V 4 bases and J 7 bases; bases outside gene matches: 8. This CDR3 spans 14 amino acids. Germline CDR1 reads SGHRS; CDR2 reads YFSETQ. The CDR3 DNA sequence: TGCGCCAGCAGCGAAGGTGACAGGGCCCAGCCCCAGCATTTT. Its protein product is CASSEGDRAQPQHF.

The rearrangement links TRBV20-1 to TRBJ1-1, with TRBD1 as a possible D gene (6 bases). Trimming left V 8 bases short and J 3 bases short, with 13 bases between. This CDR3 is 12 amino acids long. Germline CDR1 reads DFQATT; CDR2 reads SNEGSKA (reference sequence). This CDR3 reads CSPQQGDTEAFF. CDR3 nucleotides: TGCAGTCCGCAACAGGGAGACACTGAAGCTTTCTTT.

The sample holds a few counts of this clonotype. This chain joins TRBV27 and TRBJ2-1; no clear D. This CDR3 spans 16 amino acids. Germline V CDR1 and CDR2: MNHEY, SMNVEV (reference sequence). V dropped 2 bases and J dropped 0 bases, with 11 bases sitting between them. CDR3 bases: TGTGCCAGCAGTTTAACCGAAGAGATCTCCTACAATGAGCAGTTCTTC. It is translated as CASSLTEEISYNEQFF.

The chain couples TRBV9 to TRBJ2-7; no clear D gene. Deletions cut 3 bases from V and 3 bases from J, with 13 bases between. The length of the CDR3 is 14 residues. Germline V gene data show CDR1 as SGDLS and CDR2 as YYNGEE. The CDR3 DNA is TGTGCCAGCAGCGCCGGAAGTGGGGACTACGAGCAGTACTTC. It yields the protein CASSAGSGDYEQYF.